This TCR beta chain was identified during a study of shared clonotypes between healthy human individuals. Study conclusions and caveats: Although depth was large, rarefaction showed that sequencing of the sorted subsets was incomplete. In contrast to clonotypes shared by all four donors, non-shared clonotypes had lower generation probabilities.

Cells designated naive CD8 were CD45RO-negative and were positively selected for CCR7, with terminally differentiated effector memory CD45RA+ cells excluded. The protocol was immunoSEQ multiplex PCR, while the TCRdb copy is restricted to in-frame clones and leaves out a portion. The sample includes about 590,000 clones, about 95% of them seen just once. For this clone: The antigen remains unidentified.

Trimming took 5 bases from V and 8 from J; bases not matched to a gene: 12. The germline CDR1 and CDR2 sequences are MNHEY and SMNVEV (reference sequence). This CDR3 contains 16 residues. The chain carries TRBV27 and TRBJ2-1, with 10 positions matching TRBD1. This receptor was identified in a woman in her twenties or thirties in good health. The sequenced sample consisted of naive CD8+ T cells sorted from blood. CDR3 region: CASSPTGTGDRHEQFF. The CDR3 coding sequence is TGTGCCAGCAGTCCAACAGGGACAGGGGATCGCCATGAGCAGTTCTTC.